What follows is one T cell receptor beta chain and its context. The ends lost 5 bases at V and 2 bases at J; junction bases unmatched: 7. The germline V gene encodes CDR1 SGHTA and CDR2 FQGTGA. CDR3 length equals 15 residues. Original handling: Amplification of reference gene primers was used by the study to estimate nucleated cell counts. Measured with immunoSEQ multiplex PCR; TCRdb has only the in-frame clones, and not every one. Clone size and V and J calls were adopted from that table, with D and trimming inferred from the DNA. The profile shows 15,000 to 20,000 clones, roughly 88% of them singletons. This record belongs to a study of blood T cell repertoires in COVID-19. Study context: COVID-19 samples from acute and convalescent phases originated in the United States, Italy and Spain. PBMCs, B-cell-depleted T cells, or T cells provided the cDNA or gDNA that made up the material.

V gene TRBV7-3 combines with J gene TRBJ1-2; the match to TRBD1 covers 8 bases. Sequences were obtained from peripheral blood. This receptor was identified in a human donor in a cohort sampled during active COVID-19. DNA of the CDR3: TGTGCCAGCAGCGACTTCGACAGGGGAAACTATGGCTACACCTTC. Translating it yields CASSDFDRGNYGYTF.